This TCR beta chain was documented in a study of T-cell memory formation after mild COVID-19 (dated by TCRdb to the early 2020s). For the wider study: TCR sequence clusters from the two donors were largely donor specific. The cohort was made up of two young adult volunteers, one female and one male, who were previously healthy. Longitudinal TCRalpha and TCRbeta repertoire sequencing tracked T-cell clones expanding and contracting after mild COVID-19 in a couple of donors. Broad study findings and their caveats: Contracting CD4+ clones were located mainly in the CM and EM memory subsets, whereas CD8+ clones were found to be enriched in EMRA. Only two mild cases were covered by the study, and larger cohorts that include severe cases with pre-infection samples were considered necessary. Some responding clones were detected in pre-infection memory, suggesting pre-existing cross-reactive memory T cells joined the SARS-CoV-2 response. SARS-CoV-2 specificity of the second-wave clones peaking on day 37 was not confirmed. Clones that contracted from day 15 to 85 showed balanced CD4/CD8 phenotypes, whereas a second wave of clones that expanded from day 15 to 37 leaned towards CD4+.

PBMCs were isolated by Ficoll-Paque density gradient centrifugation. Only a few counts were recorded for this clonotype. Its specific antigen is unknown. It has no much larger one-base neighbor in the sample; base qualities were not kept. In the germline V gene, CDR1 corresponds to SGHAT and CDR2 to FQNNGV. Spanning cysteine to phenylalanine, the CDR3 consists of 15 amino acids. Only the CDR3 part of the read is kept: 45 bases, read in frame from the first base. The junction carries 8 bases between V and J, which are trimmed by 0 bases and 1 base respectively. The instrument was an Illumina NovaSeq 6000. TCRalpha and TCRbeta cDNA libraries were constructed by 5'RACE with constant-segment primers, with sample barcodes and unique molecular identifiers being introduced. Trizol reagent was used to extract RNA from every sample. Amplification of the libraries took two PCR steps, and the second step added a second sample barcode plus Illumina TruSeq adapters. The libraries were sequenced on an Illumina NovaSeq using 2 x 150 bp paired-end reads. In the original analysis: Demultiplexing of reads and collapsing into UMI-guided consensus sequences were performed with migec v1.2.7. Using mixcr v2.1.11, the UMI consensuses were aligned to TRA and TRB V and J templates and assembled into clonotypes. A clonotype was counted as expanded or contracted only when both edgeR and NoisET called the clonotype significant, with the noise models trained on biological replicates. For edgeR calls, a false discovery rate-adjusted p below 0.01 and a log2 fold-change threshold of 1 were applied. PCA with hierarchical clustering of max-normalized trajectories of the 1000 most abundant clonotypes was used as exploratory dynamics analysis. Each responding clone was given a CD4 or CD8 phenotype based on the CD4+ and CD8+ repertoires, which had been sequenced separately. TCRdb reanalyzed the raw reads on its own, using fastp at Q25 for trimming and MiXCR for clone calling, and kept in-frame beta chains. For every CDR3 protein sequence, its rows merge into one entry that carries the most common genes and DNA. The V and J calls and clone size come from TCRdb's table, not from the authors' own analysis. For this sample there are about 560,000 distinct CDR3 sequences; about 18% appear just once. Roughly 7.8% of the sample lies in the top ten.

Sequencing was carried out using PBMCs or a T cell subset sorted from them (not recorded which). This TCR was recovered from an adult woman who had mild COVID-19 (a few samples of this study predate the infection). The sample titles of this study are shuffled in the database, so cell type and time point are left out; the donor was told from shared clones. The sequence joins TRBV11-2 to TRBJ2-3, with no confident D gene call. The sequenced DNA is TGTGCCAGCAGCTTAGACAGGTTCGGCACAGATACGCAGTATTTT. It translates to CASSLDRFGTDTQYF.